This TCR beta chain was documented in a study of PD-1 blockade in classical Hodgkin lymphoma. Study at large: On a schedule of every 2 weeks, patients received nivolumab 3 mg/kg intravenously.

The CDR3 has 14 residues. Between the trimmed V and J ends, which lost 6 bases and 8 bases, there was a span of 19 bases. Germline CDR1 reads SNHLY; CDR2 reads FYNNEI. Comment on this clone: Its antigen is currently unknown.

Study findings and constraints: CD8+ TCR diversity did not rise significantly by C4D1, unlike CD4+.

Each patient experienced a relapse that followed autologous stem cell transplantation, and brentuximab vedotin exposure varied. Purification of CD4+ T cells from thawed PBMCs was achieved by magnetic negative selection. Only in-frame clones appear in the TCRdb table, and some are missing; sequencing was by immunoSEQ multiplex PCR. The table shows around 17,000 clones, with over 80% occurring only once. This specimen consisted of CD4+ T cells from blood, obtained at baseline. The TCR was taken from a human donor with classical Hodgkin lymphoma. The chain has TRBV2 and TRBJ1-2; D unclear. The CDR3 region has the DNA TGTGCCAGCAGCGGGTTCATGGGAGAGAAGGGCTACACCTTC. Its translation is CASSGFMGEKGYTF. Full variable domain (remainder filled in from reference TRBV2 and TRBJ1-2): EPEVTQTPSHQVTQMGQEVILRCVPISNHLYFYWYRQILGQKVEFLVSFYNNEISEKSEIFDDQFSVERPDGSNFTLKIRSTKLEDSAMYFCASSGFMGEKGYTFGSGTRLTVV.